The 27 T cell receptor beta chains given below trace back to one sample, sequenced in a study of blood T cell repertoires in COVID-19. The repertoire was sequenced with immunoSEQ multiplex PCR; TCRdb's copy has only in-frame clones and lacks some. The sample holds some 420,000 clones, around 91% seen once. Sequencing was carried out using PBMCs or T cells enriched from blood (not recorded which). The origin of the receptors is a young man who had recovered from COVID-19.

The genes are TRBV5-1 and TRBJ2-3; TRBD2 agrees at 8 bases. CDR3 length equals 15 residues. Germline V gives CDR1 SGHRS, CDR2 YFSETQ. The V segment lost 0 bases and the J segment 5 bases; nucleotides outside the gene matches: 5. The CDR3 loop is CASSLAGGPQDTQYF. The CDR3, as DNA: TGCGCCAGCAGCTTGGCGGGAGGGCCGCAAGATACGCAGTATTTT.

The CDR3 nucleotides are TGTGCCAGCAGCTTACTACCTACCGGGGAGCTGTTTTTT. It yields the protein CASSLLPTGELFF. The rearrangement uses TRBV11-2 and TRBJ2-2; D remains ambiguous. The CDR3 has 13 amino acids. With 2 bases removed from V and 5 bases from J, the gap between germline ends came to 6 bases. The germline CDR1 and CDR2 sequences are SGHAT and FQNNGV.

The DNA for the CDR3 is TGTGCCAGCAGCCTACTAGCGGGATCTCTTGATGAGCAGTTCTTC. Translated: CASSLLAGSLDEQFF. The chain uses TRBV7-9 and TRBJ2-1; TRBD2 matches at 10 bases. Germline CDR1 is SEHNR and CDR2 is FQNEAQ (reference sequence). The CDR3 is 15 amino acids. Unmatched junction bases numbered 9, after V lost 5 bases and J lost 8 bases.

The V and J genes are TRBV30 and TRBJ1-1; 8 bases agree with TRBD1. CDR1 and CDR2 (germline): GTSNPN, SVGIG (reference sequence). V shed 3 bases, J shed 3 bases, and the junction held 9 bases outside the gene matches. The CDR3 sequence is 15 residues long. The CDR3 here is CAWSPLQGADTEAFF. CDR3 DNA sequence: TGTGCCTGGAGCCCGCTTCAGGGGGCGGACACTGAAGCTTTCTTT.

The V call is TRBV6-5, the J call TRBJ2-5; TRBD1 agrees at 12 bases. Trimming at V came to 5 bases and at J to 5 bases, leaving 6 bases not matched to a gene. CDR3 size: 15 residues. CDR1 is MNHEY, CDR2 SVGAGI, per germline. This chain's CDR3 is CASSPGTGGSETQYF. In nucleotides, the CDR3 is TGTGCCAGCAGTCCCGGGACAGGGGGCTCGGAGACCCAGTACTTC.

This sequence joins TRBV11-2 and TRBJ2-7; maybe TRBD1 (5 bases). Germline CDR1 SGHAT, CDR2 FQNNGV. This CDR3 is built from 14 residues. The V end lost 0 bases, the J end lost 3 bases, and 9 bases lay between the germline ends. The CDR3, as DNA: TGTGCCAGCAGCTTAGATCAGGGCAGCTACGAGCAGTACTTC. It yields the protein CASSLDQGSYEQYF.

The chain is built from TRBV11-2 and TRBJ2-3; 7 positions agree with TRBD2. Germline loops: CDR1 SGHAT, CDR2 FQNNGV. With V trimmed by 3 bases and J by 1 base, 7 bases remained unmatched. The CDR3 runs to 16 residues. The CDR3 is CASSLAPSGRTDTQYF. CDR3 nucleotides: TGTGCCAGCAGCTTGGCCCCTAGCGGCCGCACAGATACGCAGTATTTT.

J is TRBJ2-2 and V is TRBV28; D might be TRBD1 (6 bases). Trimming removed 7 bases at V and 4 bases at J, with 13 bases between. This CDR3 comprises 14 residues. Germline V gene data show CDR1 as MDHEN and CDR2 as SYDVKM. The CDR3 loop is CASKRSGVTGELFF. CDR3 nucleotides: TGTGCCAGCAAACGTTCAGGGGTCACCGGGGAGCTGTTTTTT. Full variable domain (rest looked up from reference TRBV28 and TRBJ2-2): DVKVTQSSRYLVKRTGEKVFLECVQDMDHENMFWYRQDPGLGLRLIYFSYDVKMKEKGDIPEGYSVSREKKERFSLILESASTNQTSMYLCASKRSGVTGELFFGEGSRLTVL.

This chain joins TRBV3-1 (or the pseudogene TRBV3-2) and TRBJ2-1; D may be TRBD2 (6 bases). Germline CDR1 reads LGHDT; CDR2 reads YNNKEL (reference sequence). The CDR3 has 15 residues. The V end lost 1 base, the J end lost 5 bases, and 12 bases lay between the germline ends. CDR3 nucleotide sequence: TGTGCCAGCAGCCAAGCCGGGACTGCTCACAATGAGCAGTTCTTC. It is translated as CASSQAGTAHNEQFF.

The chain carries TRBV28 and TRBJ1-2; tentatively, D is TRBD1 (6 bases). The CDR3 sequence is 17 residues long. CDR1 and CDR2 (germline): MDHEN, SYDVKM. V lost 3 bases and J lost 5, with 22 bases in between. CDR3: CASSFVPSGQGLYGYTF. The DNA for the CDR3 is TGTGCCAGCAGTTTCGTTCCGTCCGGTCAGGGGTTGTATGGCTACACCTTC.

The CDR3 coding sequence is TGTGCCAACCAAACAGGGGATCCCTACGAGCAGTACTTC. This sequence encodes CANQTGDPYEQYF. The chain uses TRBV27 and TRBJ2-7; 7 bases line up with TRBD1. This CDR3 region has 13 residues. Germline CDR1 is MNHEY and CDR2 is SMNVEV (reference sequence). The trim removed 10 bases at V and 2 bases at J, leaving 8 bases unmatched.

This chain connects TRBV10-3 to TRBJ1-6; tentatively, D is TRBD1 (6 bases). Trimming shortened V by 0 bases and J by 10 bases, and 16 bases separated the two germline ends. This CDR3 region has 16 residues. CDR1 and CDR2 (germline): ENHRY, SYGVKD. The CDR3 sequence: CAISESSRGVGSPLHF. In DNA form, the CDR3 reads TGTGCCATCAGTGAGTCGAGCAGGGGCGTAGGATCACCCCTCCACTTT.

This rearrangement joins TRBV2 to TRBJ1-5, with 9 bases lining up with TRBD1. Germline V gene lookup returns CDR1 SNHLY and CDR2 FYNNEI. This CDR3 spans 16 amino acids. V trimming: 7 bases; J trimming: 2 bases; junction bases outside the gene matches: 9. In DNA, the CDR3 is TGTGCCAGCACTCTGGACAGGGGAGGGGGCAATCAGCCCCAGCATTTT. Protein: CASTLDRGGGNQPQHF. Looking up the rest from reference TRBV2 and TRBJ1-5 gives the full variable domain: EPEVTQTPSHQVTQMGQEVILRCVPISNHLYFYWYRQILGQKVEFLVSFYNNEISEKSEIFDDQFSVERPDGSNFTLKIRSTKLEDSAMYFCASTLDRGGGNQPQHFGDGTRLSIL.

The rearrangement joins TRBV18 to TRBJ2-5, with a weak D call TRBD1 (5 bases). The V and J ends lost 3 bases and 2 bases respectively, with 19 bases between them. CDR1 is KGHSH, CDR2 LQKENI, per germline. CDR3 length equals 17 residues. The CDR3 DNA sequence: TGTGCCAGCTCACCTGGACGCAGGGCCGAGAGGCAAGAGACCCAGTACTTC. Protein product: CASSPGRRAERQETQYF.

The chain couples TRBV6-5 to TRBJ2-3, with 9 bases aligning to TRBD2. The CDR3 runs to 15 residues. With V trimmed by 5 bases and J by 9 bases, 12 bases remained unmatched. CDR1 is MNHEY and CDR2 is SVGAGI in the germline V gene. As DNA, the CDR3 is TGTGCCAGCAGTCCCGGGACGGGGACTAGCTCCACGCAGTATTTT. It specifies CASSPGTGTSSTQYF.

J is TRBJ2-1 and V is TRBV11-2, with TRBD1 matching over 8 bases. The V segment lost 5 bases and the J segment 5 bases; nucleotides outside the gene matches: 8. The CDR3 spans 15 residues. Per germline, CDR1 SGHAT and CDR2 FQNNGV. CDR3 amino acids: CASSQLDRGDNEQFF. The CDR3 DNA follows: TGTGCCAGCAGCCAACTTGACAGGGGTGACAATGAGCAGTTCTTC.

The rearrangement joins TRBV25-1 to TRBJ2-7; the D gene is possibly TRBD1 (6 bases). CDR3 length: 11 amino acids. Germline V gene lookup returns CDR1 MGHDK and CDR2 SYGVNS. Trimming removed 6 bases at V and 3 bases at J, with 6 bases between. CDR3: CASRDSYEQYF. The CDR3 DNA reads as TGTGCCAGCAGGGACAGCTACGAGCAGTACTTC.

This chain links TRBV18 with TRBJ2-1; possibly TRBD1 for D (6 bases). Germline CDR1 is KGHSH and CDR2 is LQKENI. The CDR3 extends over 16 amino acids. Trimming cost V 3 bases and J 0 bases, with 12 bases left between them. Here the CDR3 reads CASSPYRASSYNEQFF. In nucleotides, the CDR3 is TGTGCCAGCTCACCTTACAGGGCGAGCTCCTACAATGAGCAGTTCTTC. The full variable domain, its missing parts supplied by reference TRBV18 and TRBJ2-1, is NAGVMQNPRHLVRRRGQEARLRCSPMKGHSHVYWYRQLPEEGLKFMVYLQKENIIDESGMPKERFSAEFPKEGPSILRIQQVVRGDSAAYFCASSPYRASSYNEQFFGPGTRLTVL.

The CDR3 spells CASGSRGLAGRGNTGELFF. CDR3 nucleotide sequence: TGTGCCAGCGGCTCACGGGGGCTAGCGGGTCGTGGGAACACCGGGGAGCTGTTTTTT. J is TRBJ2-2 and V is TRBV28; 8 nucleotides match TRBD2. The CDR3 sequence is 19 residues long. The J segment lost 1 base and the V segment lost 8 bases, leaving 18 bases of the junction unmatched. CDR1 MDHEN and CDR2 SYDVKM come from the germline V gene.

The chain combines TRBV10-2 with TRBJ2-2, with 8 bases lining up with TRBD1. V lost 6 bases to trimming and J lost 0 bases; unmatched junction nucleotides: 0. There are 14 residues in the CDR3. Germline CDR1 reads WSHSY; CDR2 reads SAAADI. The CDR3 protein is CASRQGANTGELFF. The DNA of the CDR3 is TGCGCCAGCAGACAGGGGGCGAACACCGGGGAGCTGTTTTTT.

This chain links TRBV6-4 with TRBJ1-1; 7 nucleotides agree with TRBD1. This CDR3 spans 14 amino acids. V lost 3 bases and J lost 4; bases outside the gene matches: 5. Germline V CDR1 and CDR2: MRHNA, SNTAGT. The CDR3 region is CASSEGGSGTEAFF. The CDR3 DNA sequence: TGTGCCAGCAGTGAAGGGGGCTCGGGCACTGAAGCTTTCTTT.

V usage is TRBV27 and J usage is TRBJ2-7; TRBD2 aligns across 9 bases. The CDR3 sequence is 16 residues long. Germline V CDR1 and CDR2: MNHEY, SMNVEV (reference sequence). J gave up 1 base and V 0 bases, and 4 bases lay outside the gene matches. The CDR3 here is CASSLSRLAGSYEQYF. For the CDR3, the DNA is TGTGCCAGCAGTTTATCTAGGCTAGCGGGGTCCTACGAGCAGTACTTC.

The chain carries TRBV7-2 and TRBJ2-7; 7 bases map to TRBD2. This CDR3 spans 15 amino acids. Germline V gene sequence: CDR1 SGHTA, CDR2 FQGNSA. V gave up 5 bases and J gave up 3 bases; unmatched junction bases: 10. The CDR3 region has the DNA TGTGCCAGCAGCACCGGGTGGGGCGGGGGCTACGAGCAGTACTTC. Its translation is CASSTGWGGGYEQYF.

The rearrangement links TRBV4-1 to TRBJ1-1; the D gene is possibly TRBD1 (6 bases). V was shortened by 4 bases and J by 1 base, with 19 bases between the two germline ends. The CDR3 spans 17 residues. Germline lookup yields CDR1 MGHRA and CDR2 YSYEKL. CDR3 residues: CASSRNHGGQQNTEAFF. In DNA form, the CDR3 reads TGCGCCAGCAGCCGAAACCATGGGGGACAACAGAACACTGAAGCTTTCTTT.

V gene TRBV27 combines with J gene TRBJ2-2; 12 bases match TRBD2. Losses at the gene ends were 8 bases for V and 6 bases for J; bases not matched to a gene: 10. This CDR3 has 16 amino acids. The V gene's germline CDR1 is MNHEY and CDR2 SMNVEV (reference sequence). The CDR3 DNA reads as TGTGCCAGCCGAAATTGGCCTAGCGGGAGGGCCGGGGAGCTGTTTTTT. Its protein product is CASRNWPSGRAGELFF.

This clone was detected once. This sequence joins TRBV5-1 and TRBJ2-2; D remains unclear. V was shortened by 0 bases and J by 0 bases, with 6 bases between the two germline ends. There are 15 residues in the CDR3. Germline lookup yields CDR1 SGHRS and CDR2 YFSETQ. The CDR3 reads CASSLVVANTGELFF. The CDR3 region has the DNA TGCGCCAGCAGCTTGGTAGTCGCGAACACCGGGGAGCTGTTTTTT. The whole variable domain, remainder taken from reference TRBV5-1 and TRBJ2-2, is KAGVTQTPRYLIKTRGQQVTLSCSPISGHRSVSWYQQTPGQGLQFLFEYFSETQRNKGNFPGRFSGRQFSNSRSEMNVSTLELGDSALYLCASSLVVANTGELFFGEGSRLTVL.

The V call is TRBV27, the J call TRBJ2-3; 7 bases fit TRBD1. CDR3 size: 11 residues. The V segment lost 7 bases and the J segment 10 bases; nucleotides outside the gene matches: 5. The germline gives CDR1 MNHEY, CDR2 SMNVEV (reference sequence). Here the CDR3 DNA reads TGTGCCAGCATTAGACAGGGTGCGCAGTATTTT. As protein: CASIRQGAQYF.